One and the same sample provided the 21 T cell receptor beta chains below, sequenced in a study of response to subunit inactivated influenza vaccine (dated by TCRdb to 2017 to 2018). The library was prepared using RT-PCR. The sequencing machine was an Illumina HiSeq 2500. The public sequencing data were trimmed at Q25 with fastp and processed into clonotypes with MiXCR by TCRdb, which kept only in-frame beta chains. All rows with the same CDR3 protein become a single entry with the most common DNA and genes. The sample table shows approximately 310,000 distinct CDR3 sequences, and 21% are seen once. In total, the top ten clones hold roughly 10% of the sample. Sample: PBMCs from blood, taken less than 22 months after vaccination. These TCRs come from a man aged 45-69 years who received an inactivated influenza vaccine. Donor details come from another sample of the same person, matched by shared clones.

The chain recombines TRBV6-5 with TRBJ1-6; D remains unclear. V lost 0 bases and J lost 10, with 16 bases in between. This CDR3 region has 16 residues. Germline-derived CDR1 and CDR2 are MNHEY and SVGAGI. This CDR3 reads CASSYSISYEGSPLHF. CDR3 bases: TGTGCCAGCAGTTACTCGATAAGCTACGAAGGATCACCCCTCCACTTT.

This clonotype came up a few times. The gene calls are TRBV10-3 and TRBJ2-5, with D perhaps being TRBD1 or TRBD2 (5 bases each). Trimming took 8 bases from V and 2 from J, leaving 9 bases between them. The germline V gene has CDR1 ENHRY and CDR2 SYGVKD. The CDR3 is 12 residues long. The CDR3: CAIGGFQETQYF. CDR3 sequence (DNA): TGTGCCATCGGGGGTTTTCAAGAGACCCAGTACTTC.

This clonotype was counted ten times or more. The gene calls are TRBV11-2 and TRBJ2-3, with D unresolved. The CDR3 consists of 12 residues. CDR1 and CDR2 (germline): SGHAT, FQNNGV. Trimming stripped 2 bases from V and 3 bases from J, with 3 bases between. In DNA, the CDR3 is TGTGCCAGCAGCTTACAGACAGATACGCAGTATTTT. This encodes CASSLQTDTQYF.

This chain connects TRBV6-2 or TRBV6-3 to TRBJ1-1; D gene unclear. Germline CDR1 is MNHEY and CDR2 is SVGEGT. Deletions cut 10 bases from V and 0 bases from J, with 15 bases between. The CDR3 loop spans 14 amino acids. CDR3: CATSGVPMNTEAFF. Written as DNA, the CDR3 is TGTGCCACTAGCGGGGTTCCCATGAACACTGAAGCTTTCTTT.

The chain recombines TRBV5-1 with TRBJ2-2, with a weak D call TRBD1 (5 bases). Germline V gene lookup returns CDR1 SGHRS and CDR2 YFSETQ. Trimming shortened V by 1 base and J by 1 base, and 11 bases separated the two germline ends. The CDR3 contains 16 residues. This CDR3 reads CASSLSAGRNTGELFF. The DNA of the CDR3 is TGCGCCAGCAGCTTGTCGGCAGGGCGGAACACCGGGGAGCTGTTTTTT.

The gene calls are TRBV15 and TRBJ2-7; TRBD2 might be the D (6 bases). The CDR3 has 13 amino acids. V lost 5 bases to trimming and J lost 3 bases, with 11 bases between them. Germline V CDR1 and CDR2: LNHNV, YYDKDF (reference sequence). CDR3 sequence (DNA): TGTGCCACCAGCCGGGACTGGGACTACGAGCAGTACTTC. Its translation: CATSRDWDYEQYF.

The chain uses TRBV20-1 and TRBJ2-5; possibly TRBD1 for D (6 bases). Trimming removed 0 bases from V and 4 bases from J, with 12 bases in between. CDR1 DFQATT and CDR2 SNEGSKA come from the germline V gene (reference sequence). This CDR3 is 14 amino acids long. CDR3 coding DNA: TGCAGTGCTAGAGAAGATCAGGGGTTAGAGACCCAGTACTTC. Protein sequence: CSAREDQGLETQYF.

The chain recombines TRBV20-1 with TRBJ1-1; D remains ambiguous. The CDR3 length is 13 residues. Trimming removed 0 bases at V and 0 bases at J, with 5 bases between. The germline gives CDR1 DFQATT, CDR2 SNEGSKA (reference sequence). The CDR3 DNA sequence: TGCAGTGCTAGAGATCTGGTGAACACTGAAGCTTTCTTT. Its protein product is CSARDLVNTEAFF.

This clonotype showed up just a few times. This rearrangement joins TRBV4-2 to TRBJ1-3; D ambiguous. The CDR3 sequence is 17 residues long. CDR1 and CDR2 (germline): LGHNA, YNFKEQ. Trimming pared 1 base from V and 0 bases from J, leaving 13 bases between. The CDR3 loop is CASSQGTYGFSGNTIYF. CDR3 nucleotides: TGTGCCAGCAGCCAAGGCACTTATGGGTTCTCTGGAAACACCATATATTTT.

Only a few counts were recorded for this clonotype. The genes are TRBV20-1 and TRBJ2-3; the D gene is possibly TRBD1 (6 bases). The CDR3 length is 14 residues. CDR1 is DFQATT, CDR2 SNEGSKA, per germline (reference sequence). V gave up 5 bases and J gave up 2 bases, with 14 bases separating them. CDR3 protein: CSADQQGSTDTQYF. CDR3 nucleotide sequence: TGCAGTGCTGACCAACAGGGTTCCACAGATACGCAGTATTTT.

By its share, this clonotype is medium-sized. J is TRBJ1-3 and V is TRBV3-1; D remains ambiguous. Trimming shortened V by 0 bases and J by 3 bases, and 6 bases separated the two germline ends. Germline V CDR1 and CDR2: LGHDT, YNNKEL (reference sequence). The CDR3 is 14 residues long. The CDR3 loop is CASSQDSGGNTIYF. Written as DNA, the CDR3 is TGTGCCAGCAGCCAAGATTCCGGTGGAAACACCATATATTTT.

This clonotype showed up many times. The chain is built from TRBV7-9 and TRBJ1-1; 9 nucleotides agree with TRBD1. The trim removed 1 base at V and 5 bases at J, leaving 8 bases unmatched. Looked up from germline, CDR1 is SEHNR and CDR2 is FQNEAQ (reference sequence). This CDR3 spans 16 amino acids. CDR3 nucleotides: TGTGCCAGCAGCTTAGACCCGGGACAGGGAAGAACTGAAGCTTTCTTT. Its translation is CASSLDPGQGRTEAFF. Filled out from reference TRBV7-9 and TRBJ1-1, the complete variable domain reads DTGVSQNPRHKITKRGQNVTFRCDPISEHNRLYWYRQTLGQGPEFLTYFQNEAQLEKSRLLSDRFSAERPKGSFSTLEIQRTEQGDSAMYLCASSLDPGQGRTEAFFGQGTRLTVV.

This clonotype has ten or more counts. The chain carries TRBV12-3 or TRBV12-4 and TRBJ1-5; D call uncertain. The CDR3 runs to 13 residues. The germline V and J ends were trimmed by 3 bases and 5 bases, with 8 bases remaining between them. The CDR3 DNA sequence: TGTGCCAGCAGTTTCGGGGTACATCAGCCCCAGCATTTT. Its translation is CASSFGVHQPQHF.

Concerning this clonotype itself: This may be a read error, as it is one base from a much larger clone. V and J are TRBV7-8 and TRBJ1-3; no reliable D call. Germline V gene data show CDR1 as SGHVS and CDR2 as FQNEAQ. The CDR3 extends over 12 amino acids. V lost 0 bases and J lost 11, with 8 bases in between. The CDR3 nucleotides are TGTGCCAGCAGCTTAGCGCGGAACGCCATATATTTT. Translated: CASSLARNAIYF.

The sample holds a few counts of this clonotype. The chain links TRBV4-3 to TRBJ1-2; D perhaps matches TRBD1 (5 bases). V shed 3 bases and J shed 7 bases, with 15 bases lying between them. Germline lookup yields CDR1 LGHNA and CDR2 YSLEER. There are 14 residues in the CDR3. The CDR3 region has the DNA TGCGCCAGCAGCCATGGTCACAGGTCGGGTGGCTACACCTTC. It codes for CASSHGHRSGGYTF.

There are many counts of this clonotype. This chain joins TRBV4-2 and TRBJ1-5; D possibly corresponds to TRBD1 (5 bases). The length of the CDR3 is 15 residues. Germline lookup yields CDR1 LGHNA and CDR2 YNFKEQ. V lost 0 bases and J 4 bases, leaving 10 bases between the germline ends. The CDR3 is CASSQELRGNQPQHF. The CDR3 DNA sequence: TGTGCCAGCAGCCAAGAATTAAGGGGAAATCAGCCCCAGCATTTT.

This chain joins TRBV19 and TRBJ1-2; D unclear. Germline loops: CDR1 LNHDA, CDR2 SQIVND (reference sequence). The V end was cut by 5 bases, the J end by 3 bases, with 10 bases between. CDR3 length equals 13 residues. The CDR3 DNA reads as TGTGCCAGTAGTCGATCGGACTACTATGGCTACACCTTC. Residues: CASSRSDYYGYTF.

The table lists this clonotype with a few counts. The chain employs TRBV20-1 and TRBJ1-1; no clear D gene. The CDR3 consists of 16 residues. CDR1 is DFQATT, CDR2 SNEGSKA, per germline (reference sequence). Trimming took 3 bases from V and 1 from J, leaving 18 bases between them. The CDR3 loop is CSASPASGSGNTEAFF. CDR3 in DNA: TGCAGTGCTAGTCCGGCTTCGGGGTCGGGGAACACTGAAGCTTTCTTT.

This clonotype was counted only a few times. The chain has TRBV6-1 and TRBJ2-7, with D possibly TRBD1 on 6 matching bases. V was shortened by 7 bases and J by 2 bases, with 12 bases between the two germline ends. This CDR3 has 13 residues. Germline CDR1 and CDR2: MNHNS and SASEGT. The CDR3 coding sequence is TGTGCCAGCAATCGGGACATTACCTACGAGCAGTACTTC. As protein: CASNRDITYEQYF.

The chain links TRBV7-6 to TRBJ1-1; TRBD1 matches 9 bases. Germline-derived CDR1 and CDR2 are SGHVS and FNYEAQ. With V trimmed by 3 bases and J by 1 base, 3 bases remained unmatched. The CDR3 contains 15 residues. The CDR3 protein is CASSLSGQGNTEAFF. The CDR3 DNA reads TGTGCCAGCAGCTTGTCGGGACAGGGGAACACTGAAGCTTTCTTT.

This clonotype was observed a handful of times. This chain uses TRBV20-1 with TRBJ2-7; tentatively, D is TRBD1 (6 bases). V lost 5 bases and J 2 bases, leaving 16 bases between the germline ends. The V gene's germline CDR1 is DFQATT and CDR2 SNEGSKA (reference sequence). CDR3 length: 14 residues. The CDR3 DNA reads TGCAGTGCTGATGACAACAGGGACCCCTACGAGCAGTACTTC. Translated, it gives CSADDNRDPYEQYF.